These 32 T cell receptor beta chains share one sample of origin, sequenced in a study of PD-1 blockade in classical Hodgkin lymphoma. TCRdb's copy holds only in-frame clones and misses some; the assay was immunoSEQ multiplex PCR. The sample shows just over 60,000 clones, about nine tenths of them seen only once. Patients all relapsed after autologous stem cell transplantation, and there was variation in brentuximab vedotin exposure. The specimen was peripheral blood mononuclear cells (PBMCs), collected at baseline. These receptors were taken from a human donor with classical Hodgkin lymphoma.

The chain combines TRBV7-2 with TRBJ2-7, with 10 bases aligning to TRBD1. The V gene end was trimmed by 5 bases and the J gene end by 4 bases; junction bases not matched to a gene: 5. CDR1 is SGHTA, CDR2 FQGNSA, per germline. This CDR3 is 14 amino acids long. The CDR3 sequence: CASSLTGGTYEQYF. The DNA of the CDR3 is TGTGCCAGCAGCCTGACAGGGGGCACTTACGAGCAGTACTTC.

The rearrangement links TRBV4-2 to TRBJ2-4; 8 bases agree with TRBD1. Germline CDR1 is LGHNA and CDR2 is YNFKEQ. V gave up 1 base and J gave up 8 bases; unmatched junction bases: 10. The CDR3 sequence is 16 residues long. The CDR3 is CASSQVPRQGADIQYF. The CDR3 nucleotides are TGTGCCAGCAGCCAAGTCCCAAGGCAGGGGGCGGACATTCAGTACTTC.

This clone was detected once. V is TRBV21-1 and J is TRBJ2-3; the table gives TRBD2 as D, unverified against the DNA. TRBV21-1 is flagged as a pseudogene. The CDR3 covers 20 residues. The CDR3 loop is CASSTIHQPTSGGLTDTQYF. The DNA for the CDR3 is TGTGCCAGCAGCACCATCCACCAACCGACTAGCGGGGGACTGACAGATACGCAGTATTTT.

This clone has only one observation. The rearrangement joins TRBV6-5 to TRBJ2-1; D may match TRBD1 or TRBD2 (5 bases each). CDR3 length: 14 residues. CDR1 is MNHEY, CDR2 SVGAGI, per germline. Trimming cost V 7 bases and J 9 bases, with 19 bases left between them. The CDR3 coding sequence is TGTGCCAGCACCGCAAGGCAGGGAGCTGCTGAGCAGTTCTTC. Protein sequence: CASTARQGAAEQFF.

This chain connects TRBV7-3 to TRBJ2-3; 7 nucleotides line up with TRBD2. V trimming: 4 bases; J trimming: 4 bases; junction bases outside the gene matches: 11. This CDR3 comprises 16 residues. The V gene's germline CDR1 is SGHTA and CDR2 FQGTGA. The CDR3 DNA sequence: TGTGCCAGCAGCTCCCATCGAGCGGGGACGCCAGATACGCAGTATTTT. Its protein product is CASSSHRAGTPDTQYF.

This clone was seen only once. V and J are TRBV6-6 and TRBJ1-2; unclear D gene. The CDR3 runs to 12 residues. V dropped 7 bases and J dropped 2 bases, with 8 bases sitting between them. Looked up from germline, CDR1 is MNHNY and CDR2 is SVGAGI (reference sequence). In DNA form, the CDR3 reads TGTGCCAGCACCTCTATGAACTATGGCTACACCTTC. Amino acids: CASTSMNYGYTF.

This chain connects TRBV4-1 to TRBJ1-2; 7 nucleotides match TRBD1. Germline trimming cut 2 bases from V and 0 bases from J; bases unmatched to any gene: 6. Germline values: CDR1 MGHRA, CDR2 YSYEKL. This CDR3 comprises 16 residues. This chain's CDR3 is CASSQPTGATNYGYTF. CDR3 DNA: TGCGCCAGCAGCCAACCTACAGGGGCTACTAACTATGGCTACACCTTC.

The gene calls are TRBV11-3 and TRBJ2-2; 9 nucleotides align to TRBD1. V trimming: 5 bases; J trimming: 6 bases; junction bases outside the gene matches: 4. Germline loops: CDR1 SGHNT, CDR2 YENEEA. The CDR3 length is 14 residues. The CDR3 nucleotides read TGTGCCAGCAGCAGACGGGACAGGGCCGGGGAGCTGTTTTTT. It specifies CASSRRDRAGELFF.

V gene TRBV12-5 combines with J gene TRBJ2-7; no clear D. This CDR3 contains 15 residues. The V gene lost 0 bases and the J gene lost 2 bases, with 11 bases spanning the gap. CDR1 is LGHNT and CDR2 is FRNRAP in the germline V gene. In DNA, the CDR3 is TGTGCTAGTGGTTTGGTAATCGGACGGACCTACGAGCAGTACTTC. Protein sequence: CASGLVIGRTYEQYF.

In this sample, this clone turned up once. This sequence joins TRBV19 and TRBJ2-7, with D possibly being TRBD2 (5 bases). CDR3 length equals 14 residues. The ends were cut back, 4 bases at V and 2 bases at J, with 12 bases in the middle. Germline V gene lookup returns CDR1 LNHDA and CDR2 SQIVND (reference sequence). The CDR3 loop is CASSRETDAYEQYF. The CDR3 DNA sequence: TGTGCCAGTAGTAGGGAGACCGACGCCTACGAGCAGTACTTC. Full variable domain (outside the CDR3, taken from reference TRBV19 and TRBJ2-7): DGGITQSPKYLFRKEGQNVTLSCEQNLNHDAMYWYRQDPGQGLRLIYYSQIVNDFQKGDIAEGYSVSREKKESFPLTVTSAQKNPTAFYLCASSRETDAYEQYFGPGTRLTVT.

The chain is built from TRBV30 and TRBJ1-2; 8 nucleotides agree with TRBD1. J lost 4 bases, V lost 5 bases, and 6 bases had no gene match. The CDR3 sequence is 13 residues long. The germline V gene encodes CDR1 GTSNPN and CDR2 SVGIG (reference sequence). The CDR3 nucleotides read TGTGCCTGGGGACAGGGATCATCCTATGGCTACACCTTC. It translates to CAWGQGSSYGYTF.

The rearrangement joins TRBV7-3 to TRBJ1-5; D remains unclear. In germline, CDR1 is SGHTA, CDR2 FQGTGA. The CDR3 covers 13 residues. The V end lost 1 base, the J end lost 7 bases, and 8 bases lay between the germline ends. CDR3 protein: CASSLKHEQPQHF. CDR3 nucleotide sequence: TGTGCCAGCAGCTTAAAACACGAACAGCCCCAGCATTTT. The variable domain in full, completed from reference TRBV7-3 and TRBJ1-5, reads GAGVSQTPSNKVTEKGKYVELRCDPISGHTALYWYRQSLGQGPEFLIYFQGTGAADDSGLPNDRFFAVRPEGSVSTLKIQRTERGDSAVYLCASSLKHEQPQHFGDGTRLSIL.

The chain recombines TRBV19 with TRBJ1-1; the D gene is possibly TRBD1 (5 bases). CDR3 length equals 13 residues. The germline gives CDR1 LNHDA, CDR2 SQIVND (reference sequence). The V end lost 1 base, the J end lost 4 bases, and 7 bases lay between the germline ends. CDR3 amino acids: CASSIGGSTEAFF. In DNA, the CDR3 is TGTGCCAGTAGTATAGGGGGGAGCACTGAAGCTTTCTTT.

The chain links TRBV29-1 to TRBJ2-1; D may be TRBD2 (5 bases). CDR1 and CDR2 from the germline V gene are SQVTM and ANQGSEA. Trimming removed 1 base from V and 1 base from J, with 23 bases in between. The CDR3 sequence is 19 residues long. Written as DNA, the CDR3 is TGCAGCGTTGAAGGCGTATCGACTATGGCCAGCGGTTCCTACAATGAGCAGTTCTTC. This sequence encodes CSVEGVSTMASGSYNEQFF.

Only a few counts were recorded for this clone. The V gene is TRBV9, the J gene TRBJ2-5, with TRBD1 identical over 10 bases. Germline V gives CDR1 SGDLS, CDR2 YYNGEE. The CDR3 consists of 18 residues. V dropped 4 bases and J dropped 5; count of bases not matched to a gene: 17. The CDR3 region has the DNA TGTGCCAGCAGCCGGATGTTAGGGGGACAGGGGCTTCGGGAGACCCAGTACTTC. Amino acid sequence: CASSRMLGGQGLRETQYF.

The CDR3 bases are TGTGCCAGCAGCCTCAGCACAGATACGCAGTATTTT. Protein product: CASSLSTDTQYF. The rearrangement links TRBV2 to TRBJ2-3; D not certain. In germline, CDR1 is SNHLY, CDR2 FYNNEI. The CDR3 length is 12 residues. The V gene lost 6 bases and the J gene lost 0 bases, with 4 bases spanning the gap.

V gene TRBV28 combines with J gene TRBJ2-1; D unresolved. From germline, CDR1 is MDHEN and CDR2 SYDVKM. Trimming removed 3 bases at V and 10 bases at J, with 10 bases between. This CDR3 is built from 12 residues. The CDR3 protein is CASSLRRPEQFF. The CDR3 bases are TGTGCCAGCAGTTTGCGTCGTCCAGAGCAGTTCTTC.

This sequence joins TRBV19 and TRBJ2-2, with D possibly TRBD2 on 6 matching bases. V lost 7 bases, J lost 7 bases, and 22 bases lay in between. Germline V gene lookup returns CDR1 LNHDA and CDR2 SQIVND (reference sequence). The CDR3 spans 16 residues. The CDR3 loop is CASTGGAPRRGGELFF. The CDR3 DNA reads TGTGCCAGTACGGGTGGGGCGCCTCGGAGGGGCGGGGAGCTGTTTTTT.

The chain couples TRBV4-2 to TRBJ1-1; TRBD1 agrees at 7 bases. V dropped 2 bases and J dropped 2; count of bases not matched to a gene: 5. CDR3 length: 15 amino acids. CDR1 and CDR2 (germline): LGHNA, YNFKEQ. CDR3 DNA sequence: TGTGCCAGCAGCCAACCAGGGGGTCAAAACACTGAAGCTTTCTTT. Translated: CASSQPGGQNTEAFF.

The chain is built from TRBV6-1 and TRBJ2-7; D not certain. Germline CDR1 reads MNHNS; CDR2 reads SASEGT. The length of the CDR3 is 13 residues. V was trimmed by 2 bases and J by 3 bases, leaving 8 bases between them. The CDR3 sequence: CASSENYFYEQYF. DNA of the CDR3: TGTGCCAGCAGTGAAAACTATTTCTACGAGCAGTACTTC.

This chain connects TRBV6-1 to TRBJ1-1; no clear D. V was cut by 2 bases and J by 3 bases, with 16 bases left in between. The CDR3 is 16 residues long. CDR1 and CDR2 from the germline V gene are MNHNS and SASEGT. In DNA form, the CDR3 reads TGTGCCAGCAGTGAAAGCGGTGGATTTTGGGACACTGAAGCTTTCTTT. This codes for CASSESGGFWDTEAFF.

The V and J genes are TRBV4-3 and TRBJ2-3; TRBD2 might be the D (7 bases). The CDR3 spans 15 residues. Germline loops: CDR1 LGHNA, CDR2 YSLEER. With 3 bases removed from V and 5 bases from J, the gap between germline ends came to 15 bases. DNA of the CDR3: TGCGCCAGCAGCCACGGGGGGCTGACGGAAGATACGCAGTATTTT. This codes for CASSHGGLTEDTQYF.

This chain links TRBV28 with TRBJ2-7; 9 bases match TRBD1. With V trimmed by 8 bases and J by 2 bases, 10 bases remained unmatched. This CDR3 comprises 15 residues. Germline V gene data show CDR1 as MDHEN and CDR2 as SYDVKM. DNA for the CDR3: TGTGCCAGCTCCTCGCCGGGACAGGGACCCTACGAGCAGTACTTC. Its translation: CASSSPGQGPYEQYF.

The chain carries TRBV29-1 and TRBJ1-2, with D tentatively TRBD1 (6 bases). CDR3 length: 14 amino acids. Trimming took 0 bases from V and 2 from J, leaving 10 bases between them. Germline V gene lookup returns CDR1 SQVTM and CDR2 ANQGSEA. CDR3 in DNA: TGCAGCGTTGAAGACACAGGGACCAACTATGGCTACACCTTC. As protein: CSVEDTGTNYGYTF. The full variable domain, completed using reference TRBV29-1 and TRBJ1-2, is SAVISQKPSRDICQRGTSLTIQCQVDSQVTMMFWYRQQPGQSLTLIATANQGSEATYESGFVIDKFPISRPNLTFSTLTVSNMSPEDSSIYLCSVEDTGTNYGYTFGSGTRLTVV.

The chain links TRBV10-2 to TRBJ1-4, with D maybe TRBD1 (6 bases). Trimming cost V 6 bases and J 5 bases, with 22 bases left between them. CDR3 length: 17 amino acids. Germline V CDR1 and CDR2: WSHSY, SAAADI. This CDR3 is CASSEQGMGFPNEKLFF. The CDR3 nucleotides read TGCGCCAGCAGCGAACAGGGTATGGGATTTCCGAATGAAAAACTGTTTTTT.

The V gene is TRBV19, the J gene TRBJ1-6; D is possibly TRBD1 (5 bases). CDR3 length equals 16 residues. CDR1 LNHDA and CDR2 SQIVND come from the germline V gene (reference sequence). The V end was cut by 1 base, the J end by 2 bases, with 9 bases between. In DNA, the CDR3 is TGTGCCAGTAGTATAGGCGACAGAGCCTATAATTCACCCCTCCACTTT. This gives the protein CASSIGDRAYNSPLHF.

The rearrangement uses TRBV13 and TRBJ2-3; 7 nucleotides match TRBD2. The germline gives CDR1 PRHDT, CDR2 FYEKMQ (reference sequence). This CDR3 is 17 amino acids long. With V trimmed by 8 bases and J by 4 bases, 18 bases remained unmatched. CDR3 DNA sequence: TGTGCCAGCGCGCTCGGGAGGTGGGGATTAATCCCAGATACGCAGTATTTT. Residues: CASALGRWGLIPDTQYF.

The genes are TRBV4-1 and TRBJ2-7; 9 bases map to TRBD2. The CDR3 totals 16 residues. The V gene's germline CDR1 is MGHRA and CDR2 YSYEKL. The V segment lost 0 bases and the J segment 3 bases; nucleotides outside the gene matches: 6. The DNA of the CDR3 is TGCGCCAGCAGCCAAGATGGGCTAGCGGGGCACTACGAGCAGTACTTC. Its translation: CASSQDGLAGHYEQYF.

This chain links TRBV4-3 with TRBJ1-4, with a weak D call TRBD1 (6 bases). The CDR3 is 16 residues long. V lost 3 bases to trimming and J lost 2 bases, with 13 bases between them. Germline CDR1 LGHNA, CDR2 YSLEER. DNA for the CDR3: TGCGCCAGCAGCCAGCAGGGGTTTACGACTAATGAAAAACTGTTTTTT. Translation gives CASSQQGFTTNEKLFF.

This clone showed up just a few times. Other DNA sequences in this sample translate to the same CDR3. The chain is built from TRBV19 and TRBJ2-7; maybe TRBD2 (6 bases). Per the germline V gene, CDR1 is LNHDA and CDR2 is SQIVND (reference sequence). The CDR3 is 14 amino acids. V lost 1 base, J lost 0 bases, and 7 bases lay in between. DNA of the CDR3: TGTGCCAGTAGTATAGCCGGGAGCTCCTACGAGCAGTACTTC. Encoded protein: CASSIAGSSYEQYF.

The rearrangement links TRBV9 to TRBJ1-5; no clear D. Trimming cost V 0 bases and J 1 base, with 8 bases left between them. The CDR3 is 15 amino acids. Looked up from germline, CDR1 is SGDLS and CDR2 is YYNGEE. The CDR3 reads CASSVAGRSNQPQHF. CDR3 nucleotide sequence: TGTGCCAGCAGCGTAGCGGGCAGGAGCAATCAGCCCCAGCATTTT.

V is TRBV5-1 and J is TRBJ2-3; D is possibly TRBD1 (6 bases). Trimming removed 4 bases at V and 2 bases at J, with 14 bases between. This CDR3 is 15 amino acids long. Germline lookup yields CDR1 SGHRS and CDR2 YFSETQ. The CDR3 coding sequence is TGCGCCAGCAGCCCCGGACAGCATTTCACAGATACGCAGTATTTT. Translation: CASSPGQHFTDTQYF. The complete variable domain, with remaining parts taken from reference TRBV5-1 and TRBJ2-3, reads KAGVTQTPRYLIKTRGQQVTLSCSPISGHRSVSWYQQTPGQGLQFLFEYFSETQRNKGNFPGRFSGRQFSNSRSEMNVSTLELGDSALYLCASSPGQHFTDTQYFGPGTRLTVL.